This T cell receptor beta chain stems from a study of blood T cells in healthy people across ages. Next came a second PCR, run for about 7 to 12 cycles, which used a sample-barcoded 5' primer along with a J-beta primer mix. TCRdb re-called the 5' RACE reads through MiXCR, storing one row per CDR3 protein. This sample has roughly 640,000 distinct CDR3 sequences, with about 30% found just once. There are a few counts of this clonotype. Its cognate antigen is unknown. Notes on the study in general: It was the long-lived donors that had more naive CD4+ cells and higher diversity than aged donors.

The CDR3 has 15 amino acids. Germline CDR1 reads SGHKS; CDR2 reads YYEKEE (reference sequence). Trimming took off 0 bases at V and 11 bases at J, with 20 bases between the two ends. This rearrangement joins TRBV5-5 to TRBJ2-5, with D tentatively TRBD1 (6 bases). Sequencing used blood. This receptor was obtained from a woman aged 80 or older in good health. The CDR3 DNA follows: TGTGCCAGCAGCTTGGGACAGGCTGAAGGTGGTGAGCAGTACTTC. Its translation: CASSLGQAEGGEQYF.